The 26 T cell receptor beta chains below were found in one sample sequenced in a study of blood T cell repertoires in COVID-19 (TCRdb year 2020). The library relied on the immunoSEQ multiplex PCR assay. TCRdb re-hosts the immuneACCESS table, in-frame sequences only. Its copies lack some clones; in the studies checked, an unresolved V gene accounts for under half of them, and the cause for the rest is not known. The sample table contains about 50,000 clones; only one count was recorded for around 85% of them. The ten most abundant clones make up 6.5% of the sample. The sample comprised peripheral blood. The source is a man between 60 and 75 years old with acute or convalescent COVID-19.

V is TRBV28 and J is TRBJ2-3, with a tentative D call TRBD2 (5 bases). The CDR3 is 14 amino acids. Germline V gene data show CDR1 as MDHEN and CDR2 as SYDVKM. The V and J ends lost 7 bases and 3 bases respectively, with 14 bases between them. CDR3 sequence reads: CASTGDYGTDTQYF. In nucleotides, the CDR3 is TGTGCCAGCACCGGGGATTATGGGACAGATACGCAGTATTTT.

The chain combines TRBV18 with TRBJ1-6; 7 bases are shared with TRBD1. Germline trimming cut 3 bases from V and 8 bases from J; bases unmatched to any gene: 7. There are 15 residues in the CDR3. The germline CDR1 and CDR2 sequences are KGHSH and LQKENI. DNA of the CDR3: TGTGCCAGCTCACCTACAGGGGTGGATGATTCACCCCTCCACTTT. Amino acid sequence: CASSPTGVDDSPLHF.

The CDR3: CASGLQGANEKLFF. The DNA of the CDR3 is TGTGCCAGCGGTCTACAGGGTGCTAATGAAAAACTGTTTTTT. The rearrangement links TRBV27 to TRBJ1-4; maybe TRBD1 (6 bases). Trimming removed 8 bases from V and 3 bases from J, with 13 bases in between. Germline CDR1 MNHEY, CDR2 SMNVEV (reference sequence). The CDR3 totals 14 residues.

This rearrangement joins TRBV29-1 to TRBJ1-6; D perhaps matches TRBD1 (5 bases). CDR1 and CDR2 from the germline V gene are SQVTM and ANQGSEA. Trimming pared 6 bases from V and 8 bases from J, leaving 14 bases between. The CDR3 runs to 13 residues. CDR3 coding DNA: TGCAGCGTGAGGAGGGGCGGGCATTCACCCCTCCACTTT. This translates into CSVRRGGHSPLHF.

The chain employs TRBV6-5 and TRBJ1-4; 8 bases agree with TRBD1. V trimming: 5 bases; J trimming: 3 bases; junction bases outside the gene matches: 5. This CDR3 contains 15 residues. From germline, CDR1 is MNHEY and CDR2 SVGAGI. CDR3 nucleotide sequence: TGTGCCAGCAGTCCCCGACAGGGGTCTAATGAAAAACTGTTTTTT. The encoded protein is CASSPRQGSNEKLFF.

CDR3 coding DNA: TGTGCCAGCAGTTACTACGGGACAGGGGTTGGCTACACCTTC. Translated: CASSYYGTGVGYTF. The V call is TRBV28, the J call TRBJ1-2; the match to TRBD1 covers 10 bases. The CDR3 is 14 residues long. Germline CDR1 is MDHEN and CDR2 is SYDVKM. J lost 7 bases, V lost 4 bases, and 6 bases had no gene match.

The chain is built from TRBV7-3 and TRBJ2-2; D is unclear. V lost 2 bases, J lost 0 bases, and 10 bases lay in between. Germline assignment: CDR1 SGHTA and CDR2 FQGTGA. This CDR3 contains 16 residues. The CDR3 reads CASSLGGGANTGELFF. The CDR3 region has the DNA TGTGCCAGCAGCTTAGGCGGCGGCGCGAACACCGGGGAGCTGTTTTTT.

This clone was seen a few times. V is TRBV30 and J is TRBJ1-2; D unresolved. The germline CDR1 and CDR2 sequences are GTSNPN and SVGIG (reference sequence). There are 14 residues in the CDR3. V shed 5 bases and J shed 4 bases, with 17 bases lying between them. The chain's CDR3 is CAWSSERRVYGYTF. The CDR3 bases are TGTGCCTGGTCTTCGGAGCGGAGGGTCTATGGCTACACCTTC.

This chain joins TRBV29-1 and TRBJ2-7; the match to TRBD1 covers 8 bases. CDR1 is SQVTM and CDR2 is ANQGSEA in the germline V gene. Germline trimming cut 5 bases from V and 6 bases from J; bases unmatched to any gene: 9. The CDR3 loop spans 13 amino acids. CDR3 in DNA: TGCAGCGTTACTACAGGGGGTGGGGGCGAGCAGTACTTC. Encoded protein: CSVTTGGGGEQYF.

The CDR3: CASSLLAGEYTYEQYF. The DNA of the CDR3 is TGTGCCAGCAGTTTATTGGCAGGGGAGTATACCTACGAGCAGTACTTC. The gene calls are TRBV28 and TRBJ2-7, with D tentatively TRBD1 (6 bases). Germline V CDR1 and CDR2: MDHEN, SYDVKM. This CDR3 contains 16 residues. Trimming cost V 1 base and J 2 bases, with 15 bases left between them.

The chain couples TRBV19 to TRBJ2-1; 7 bases match TRBD2. This CDR3 spans 14 amino acids. The V gene end was trimmed by 3 bases and the J gene end by 9 bases; junction bases not matched to a gene: 8. CDR1 is LNHDA, CDR2 SQIVND, per germline (reference sequence). The CDR3 DNA sequence: TGTGCCAGTAGTATCGGCGGGAGTAACGTTGAGCAGTTCTTC. Residues: CASSIGGSNVEQFF.

The chain uses TRBV18 and TRBJ1-1, with TRBD1 matching 8 bases. Germline-derived CDR1 and CDR2 are KGHSH and LQKENI. There are 13 residues in the CDR3. V trimming: 6 bases; J trimming: 1 base; junction bases outside the gene matches: 1. The CDR3 sequence: CASSDRGNTEAFF. CDR3 coding DNA: TGTGCCAGCTCCGACAGGGGGAACACTGAAGCTTTCTTT.

The chain is built from TRBV4-1 and TRBJ1-1; 9 bases are a match to TRBD1. This CDR3 is 17 amino acids long. V shed 3 bases, J shed 6 bases, and the junction held 14 bases outside the gene matches. CDR1 is MGHRA and CDR2 is YSYEKL in the germline V gene. The CDR3 loop is CASSHVPGQGGNAEAFF. CDR3 DNA sequence: TGCGCCAGCAGCCATGTCCCGGGACAGGGAGGGAATGCTGAAGCTTTCTTT.

The gene calls are TRBV9 and TRBJ1-2, with a possible D match to TRBD1 (6 bases). The V end was cut by 3 bases, the J end by 3 bases, with 15 bases between. The CDR3 is made up of 15 amino acids. Germline V CDR1 and CDR2: SGDLS, YYNGEE. CDR3: CASSEGDLRDYGYTF. CDR3 sequence (DNA): TGTGCCAGCAGCGAGGGGGACCTAAGGGACTATGGCTACACCTTC.

The rearrangement uses TRBV10-2 and TRBJ1-3; unclear D gene. V was cut by 0 bases and J by 4 bases, with 4 bases left in between. The CDR3 length is 13 residues. Germline CDR1 and CDR2: WSHSY and SAAADI. For the CDR3, the DNA is TGCGCCAGCAGTGAGTCTCGGGGAAACACCATATATTTT. Translated, it gives CASSESRGNTIYF.

Written as DNA, the CDR3 is TGTGCCAGTACCGACCGCGACAGGGGCACCTACAATGAGCAGTTCTTC. Its protein is CASTDRDRGTYNEQFF. The chain is built from TRBV19 and TRBJ2-1; 8 bases are a match to TRBD1. The ends lost 7 bases at V and 2 bases at J; junction bases unmatched: 10. This CDR3 comprises 16 residues. From germline, CDR1 is LNHDA and CDR2 SQIVND (reference sequence).

Here the CDR3 DNA reads TGTGCCAGCAGCTTCGGACAGGGGTGGGCGACGCAGTATTTT. Translation gives CASSFGQGWATQYF. The chain combines TRBV7-2 with TRBJ2-3; the match to TRBD1 covers 9 bases. Germline CDR1 and CDR2: SGHTA and FQGNSA. The CDR3 extends over 14 amino acids. V lost 3 bases, J lost 9 bases, and 7 bases stayed unmatched.

The V call is TRBV25-1, the J call TRBJ1-2; 7 bases map to TRBD1. There are 14 residues in the CDR3. Germline V CDR1 and CDR2: MGHDK, SYGVNS. The J segment lost 4 bases and the V segment lost 11 bases, leaving 13 bases of the junction unmatched. CDR3 loop: CASLHPDRLYGYTF. CDR3 nucleotide sequence: TGTGCCTCACTTCACCCGGACAGGCTCTATGGCTACACCTTC.

The V and J genes are TRBV7-8 and TRBJ2-7, with 8 nucleotides matching TRBD2. The V and J ends lost 3 bases and 2 bases, in that order; junction bases with no gene match: 6. CDR1 and CDR2 (germline): SGHVS, FQNEAQ. This CDR3 has 15 residues. The CDR3 loop reads CASSFTVAGPYEQYF. The CDR3 DNA sequence: TGTGCCAGCAGCTTCACCGTAGCGGGGCCCTACGAGCAGTACTTC.

This clone was seen only a few times. The genes are TRBV6-5 and TRBJ2-7; tentatively, D is TRBD2 (5 bases). This CDR3 region has 13 residues. Germline loops: CDR1 MNHEY, CDR2 SVGAGI. The V end was cut by 7 bases, the J end by 6 bases, with 16 bases between. The CDR3 spells CASTPSLLGEQYF. The CDR3, as DNA: TGTGCCAGCACACCTAGCTTACTGGGCGAGCAGTACTTC.

This chain connects TRBV7-3 to TRBJ2-1; D perhaps matches TRBD2 (6 bases). Germline CDR1 reads SGHTA; CDR2 reads FQGTGA. The CDR3 spans 16 residues. Trimming removed 5 bases at V and 7 bases at J, with 21 bases between. In nucleotides, the CDR3 is TGTGCCAGCAGCCCCCGGGGGAGAGACGGGCTGAATGAGCAGTTCTTC. It codes for CASSPRGRDGLNEQFF.

CDR3 coding DNA: TGTGCCAGTAGTACCAGACAGCGAAGAAATGAGCAGTTCTTC. Translating it yields CASSTRQRRNEQFF. The chain carries TRBV19 and TRBJ2-1, with TRBD1 as a possible D gene (5 bases). Trimming pared 4 bases from V and 7 bases from J, leaving 14 bases between. The length of the CDR3 is 14 residues. CDR1 is LNHDA, CDR2 SQIVND, per germline (reference sequence).

In this sample, this clone turned up a few times. The chain links TRBV28 to TRBJ2-7, with TRBD1 identical over 9 bases. The trim removed 5 bases at V and 0 bases at J, leaving 17 bases unmatched. The CDR3 runs 19 residues. Germline CDR1 reads MDHEN; CDR2 reads SYDVKM. CDR3 protein: CASSTHLMGGTGSSYEQYF. The CDR3 bases are TGTGCCAGCAGTACACATTTAATGGGGGGGACAGGGTCCTCCTACGAGCAGTACTTC.

This chain joins TRBV28 and TRBJ2-7, with 8 bases that match TRBD2. This CDR3 spans 14 amino acids. Germline V CDR1 and CDR2: MDHEN, SYDVKM. V gave up 7 bases and J gave up 1 base; unmatched junction bases: 6. CDR3 region: CASTERGGSYEQYF. CDR3 DNA: TGTGCCAGCACCGAACGGGGGGGGTCCTACGAGCAGTACTTC.

The chain recombines TRBV6-5 with TRBJ1-2, with D possibly matching TRBD1 (6 bases). This CDR3 has 14 residues. Germline-derived CDR1 and CDR2 are MNHEY and SVGAGI. V was pared by 4 bases and J by 6 bases, with 15 bases between. This CDR3 is CASSFQGGGDGYTF. CDR3 in DNA: TGTGCCAGCAGTTTCCAAGGGGGTGGCGATGGCTACACCTTC.

This rearrangement joins TRBV4-1 to TRBJ2-5, with 13 nucleotides matching TRBD2. The CDR3 length is 19 residues. Germline V gene sequence: CDR1 MGHRA, CDR2 YSYEKL. V trimming: 0 bases; J trimming: 2 bases; junction bases outside the gene matches: 9. The CDR3, as DNA: TGCGCCAGCAGCCAAGAAAAGACTAGCGGGAGGTTAGAACAAGAGACCCAGTACTTC. Translation gives CASSQEKTSGRLEQETQYF.